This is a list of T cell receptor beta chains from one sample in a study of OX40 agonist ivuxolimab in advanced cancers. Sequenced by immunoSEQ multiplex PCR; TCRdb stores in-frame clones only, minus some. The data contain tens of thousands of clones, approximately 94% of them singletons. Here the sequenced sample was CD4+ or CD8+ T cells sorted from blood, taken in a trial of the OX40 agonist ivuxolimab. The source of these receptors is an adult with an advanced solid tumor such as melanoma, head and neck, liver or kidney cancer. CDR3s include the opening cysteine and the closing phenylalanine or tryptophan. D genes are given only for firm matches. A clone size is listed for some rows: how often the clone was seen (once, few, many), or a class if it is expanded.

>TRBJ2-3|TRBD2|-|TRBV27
TGTGCCAGCAGTTTCACTAGCGGGAGCACAGATACGCAGTATTTT
CASSFTSGSTDTQYF
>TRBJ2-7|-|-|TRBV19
TGTGCCAGTAGTATAAACTACCAGGACCACGAGCAGTACTTC
CASSINYQDHEQYF
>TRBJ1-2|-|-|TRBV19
TGTGCCAGTAGTATCCTCACCAACAAGGCAACAGAAAACTATGGCTACACCTTC
CASSILTNKATENYGYTF
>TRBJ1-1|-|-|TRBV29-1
TGCAGCGTCCCAAGGGGGACTGTTTACACTGAAGCTTTCTTT
CSVPRGTVYTEAFF
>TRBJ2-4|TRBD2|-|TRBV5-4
TGTGCCAGCAGCTCTAGCGGCCCCAAAAACATTCAGTACTTC
CASSSSGPKNIQYF
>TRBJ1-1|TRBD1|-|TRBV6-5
TGTGCCAGCAGTTCGGACAGGGGGATCCCTGAAGCTTTCTTT
CASSSDRGIPEAFF
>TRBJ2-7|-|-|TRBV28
TGTGCCAGCAGTTTTACCCCGTCCTACGAGCAGTACTTC
CASSFTPSYEQYF
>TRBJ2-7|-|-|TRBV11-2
TGTGCCAGCAGCTTAAGTCTTGATCCGGACTTCTCCTACGAGCAGTACTTC
CASSLSLDPDFSYEQYF
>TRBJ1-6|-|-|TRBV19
TGTGCCAGTAGTGATGGGGTAGGCTCCTATAATTCACCCCTCCACTTT
CASSDGVGSYNSPLHF
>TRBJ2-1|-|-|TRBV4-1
TGCGCCAGCAGCCAAGATCAGTCTTCGGGATACAATGAGCAGTTCTTC
CASSQDQSSGYNEQFF
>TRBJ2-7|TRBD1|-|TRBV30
TGTGCCTGGAGTTTTACAGGGGCCCACGAGCAGTACTTC
CAWSFTGAHEQYF
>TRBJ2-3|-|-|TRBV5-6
TGTGCCAGCAGCTTGCTTGCTAGCATGACAGATACGCAGTATTTT
CASSLLASMTDTQYF
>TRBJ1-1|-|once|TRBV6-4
TGTGCCAGCAGTGACTCGGCCTACACTGAAGCTTTCTTT
CASSDSAYTEAFF
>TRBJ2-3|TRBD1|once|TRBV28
TGTGCCAGCAGTTCCCGGGACAGAGGGACAGATACGCAGTATTTT
CASSSRDRGTDTQYF
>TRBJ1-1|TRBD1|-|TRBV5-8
TGTGCCAGCAGCTTATATTCCGGGACAGGGTACACTGAAGCTTTCTTT
CASSLYSGTGYTEAFF
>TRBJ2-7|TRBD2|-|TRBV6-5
TGTGCCAGCAGTTATCCGGGAGGGCCGAAGTACTTC
CASSYPGGPKYF
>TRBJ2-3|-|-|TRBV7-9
TGTGCCAGCAGCCTGCCTCTTCCGAACGGAACAGATACGCAGTATTTT
CASSLPLPNGTDTQYF
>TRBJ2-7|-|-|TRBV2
TGTGCCAGCAGTGAGCCAGAAACCTACGAGCAGTACTTC
CASSEPETYEQYF
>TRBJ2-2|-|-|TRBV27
TGTGCCAGCAGTTTCCCCAACGGGGGAGTTACCGGGGAGCTGTTTTTT
CASSFPNGGVTGELFF
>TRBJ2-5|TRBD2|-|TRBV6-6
TGTGCCAGCAGCCCGCTGGAGCGGGGGATCCAAGAGACCCAGTACTTC
CASSPLERGIQETQYF
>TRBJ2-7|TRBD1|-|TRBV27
TGTGCCAGCAGCTACCACCGGGACAGGGGGCGAACCGATACCTACGAGCAGTACTTC
CASSYHRDRGRTDTYEQYF
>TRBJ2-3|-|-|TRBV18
TGTGCCAGCTCACCGGACTGGGGGCATGATGGCACAGATACGCAGTATTTT
CASSPDWGHDGTDTQYF
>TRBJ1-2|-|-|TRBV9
TGTGCCAGCAGCGTACTACCGGACGCTATGTATGGCTACACCTTC
CASSVLPDAMYGYTF
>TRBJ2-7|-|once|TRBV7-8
TGTGCCAGCAGCTCGCCTCGGGTCCCTCCGGGGTTGAAGTACTTC
CASSSPRVPPGLKYF
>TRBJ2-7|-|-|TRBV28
TGTGCCAGCAGCCCGGGACTGGAAGGGAACGAGCAGTACTTC
CASSPGLEGNEQYF
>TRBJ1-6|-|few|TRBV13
TGTGCCAGCAGCTTCGAGCGCCATTCACCCCTCCACTTT
CASSFERHSPLHF
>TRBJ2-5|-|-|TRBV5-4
TGTGCCAGCAGCTTAAGAGGAAGACAAGAGACCCAGTACTTC
CASSLRGRQETQYF
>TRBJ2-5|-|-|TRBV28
TGTGCCAGCAGTTTTCCAGTAAACCAAGAGACCCAGTACTTC
CASSFPVNQETQYF
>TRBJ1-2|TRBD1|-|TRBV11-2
TGTGCCAGCAGCACTTCACCGGGACAGAACTATGGCTACACCTTC
CASSTSPGQNYGYTF
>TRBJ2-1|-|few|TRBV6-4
TGTGCCAGCAGTGACCAGGACAGTCAGGTCAATGAGCAGTTCTTC
CASSDQDSQVNEQFF
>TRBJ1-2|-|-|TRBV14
TGTGCCAGCAGCCAAGCCAGGGAGCCCTATGGCTACACCTTC
CASSQAREPYGYTF
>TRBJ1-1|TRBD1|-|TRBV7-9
TGTGCCAGCAGCGGGAAGACAGGGACGGTGACTGAAGCTTTCTTT
CASSGKTGTVTEAFF
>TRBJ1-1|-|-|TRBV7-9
TGTGCCAGCAGCTTTATATCTGAAGCTTTCTTT
CASSFISEAFF
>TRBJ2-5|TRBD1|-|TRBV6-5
TGTGCCAGCAGTTTTCGGACAGGGGGCGCGAAGACCCAGTACTTC
CASSFRTGGAKTQYF
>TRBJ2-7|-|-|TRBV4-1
TGCGCCAGCAGCCAAGAGGAGACCCCCGGGGAGGAGCAGTACTTC
CASSQEETPGEEQYF
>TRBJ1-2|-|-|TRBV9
TGTGCCAGCAGCGATACAGGATTCGTTGGCTACACCTTC
CASSDTGFVGYTF
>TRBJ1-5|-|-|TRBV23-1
TGCGCCAGCAGTCAATCGTGGGGGTCGGGCAATCAGCCCCAGCATTTT
CASSQSWGSGNQPQHF
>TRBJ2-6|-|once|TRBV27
TGTGCCAGCAGTCCTTGGACCGGGGCCAACGTCCTGACTTTC
CASSPWTGANVLTF
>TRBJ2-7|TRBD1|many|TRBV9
TGTGCCAGCAGCGCAAACTCAGGGGGAGACGAGCAGTACTTC
CASSANSGGDEQYF
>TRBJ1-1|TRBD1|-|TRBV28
TGTGCCAGCAGTTCACAGGGGTATAACACTGAAGCTTTCTTT
CASSSQGYNTEAFF
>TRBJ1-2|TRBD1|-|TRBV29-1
TGCAGCGTCTGGGGACAGGGGGCGAATGGCTACACCTTC
CSVWGQGANGYTF
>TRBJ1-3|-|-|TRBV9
TGTGCCAGCAGCGTAGATGGGGGAAGAATCGGAAACACCATATATTTT
CASSVDGGRIGNTIYF
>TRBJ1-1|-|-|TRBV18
TGTGCCAGCTCCCCCCCCCACGACAGGGAAGCTTTCTTT
CASSPPHDREAFF
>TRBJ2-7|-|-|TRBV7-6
TGTGCCAGCAGCCCGGGACTTTACTCCTACGAGCAGTACTTC
CASSPGLYSYEQYF
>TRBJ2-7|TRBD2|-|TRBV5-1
TGCGCCAGCAGCTTGGTGGGGACTAGTCACGAGCAGTACTTC
CASSLVGTSHEQYF
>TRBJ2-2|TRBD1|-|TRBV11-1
TGTGCCAGCAGCGTTTCCGGGACAGGGCCCGGGGAGCTGTTTTTT
CASSVSGTGPGELFF
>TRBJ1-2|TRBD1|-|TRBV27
TGTGCCAGCAGTTTAAGGGGGACAGGTTTGGGCTACACCTTC
CASSLRGTGLGYTF
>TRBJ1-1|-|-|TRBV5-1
TGCGCCAGCAGCTTGTCCCGAGGGACTGAAGCTTTCTTT
CASSLSRGTEAFF
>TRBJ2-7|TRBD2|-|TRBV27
TGTGCCAGCAGTCTGCTAGCGGGAGGGCCCTACGAGCAGTACTTC
CASSLLAGGPYEQYF
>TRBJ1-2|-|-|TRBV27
TGTGCCAGCAGTTTAGGGGGGCTGGGGTATGGCTACACCTTC
CASSLGGLGYGYTF
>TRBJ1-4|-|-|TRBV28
TGTGCCAGCAGTATAGACAGGAGAAATGAAAAACTGTTTTTT
CASSIDRRNEKLFF
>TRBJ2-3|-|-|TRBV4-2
TGTGCCAGCAGCCAAGTCACAGATACGCAGTATTTT
CASSQVTDTQYF
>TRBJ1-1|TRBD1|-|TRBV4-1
TGCGCCAGCAGCGTTCAGGGGGCATACACTGAAGCTTTCTTT
CASSVQGAYTEAFF
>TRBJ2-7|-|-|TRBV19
TGTGCCAGTAGTATGGGGGGAGGAAACGAGCAGTACTTC
CASSMGGGNEQYF
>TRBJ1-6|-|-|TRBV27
TGTGCCAGCAACCTCCGGGACCATAATTCACCCCTCCACTTT
CASNLRDHNSPLHF